Shown below are 23 T cell receptor beta chains from a single sample sequenced in a study of Graves' ophthalmopathy and Graves' hyperthyroidism. CDR3 regions of TCR beta were amplified from RNA transcripts. The authors performed first-round RT-PCR with HTBI primers and then a second-round multiplex PCR. TCRdb ran MiXCR on the multiplex PCR reads and lists one entry per CDR3 protein. The top ten clones hold 1.6% of a sample with around 400,000 distinct CDR3 sequences, about 17% of them seen once. The sequenced sample was peripheral blood. Receptors were obtained from a woman under 30 with Graves' ophthalmopathy.

This clonotype was seen a few times. This chain connects TRBV12-3 or TRBV12-4 to TRBJ2-5; TRBD2 is a possible D gene (5 bases). V was cut by 4 bases and J by 6 bases, with 6 bases left in between. CDR3 length equals 11 residues. The CDR3 sequence is CASSWRQTQYF. For the CDR3, the DNA is TGTGCCAGCAGTTGGAGGCAGACCCAGTACTTC.

The V call is TRBV7-8, the J call TRBJ1-2; D might be TRBD1 (5 bases). The CDR3 sequence is 15 residues long. Trimming shortened V by 5 bases and J by 3 bases, and 16 bases separated the two germline ends. The V gene's germline CDR1 is SGHVS and CDR2 FQNEAQ. The CDR3 sequence is CASSAGRGDDYGYTF. The CDR3 DNA reads TGTGCCAGCAGCGCGGGGCGCGGGGACGACTATGGCTACACCTTC.

This clonotype showed up many times. The chain couples TRBV27 to TRBJ2-2; D remains unclear. The CDR3 is made up of 13 amino acids. V lost 7 bases to trimming and J lost 4 bases, with 10 bases between them. Germline V gene data show CDR1 as MNHEY and CDR2 as SMNVEV (reference sequence). CDR3 amino acids: CASTPGPTGELFF. Here the CDR3 DNA reads TGTGCCAGCACCCCAGGTCCCACCGGGGAGCTGTTTTTT.

This clonotype came up many times. The chain has TRBV19 and TRBJ2-7; D tentatively fits TRBD1 or TRBD2 (6 bases each). Trimming shortened V by 3 bases and J by 3 bases, and 15 bases separated the two germline ends. The CDR3 length is 15 residues. Germline lookup yields CDR1 LNHDA and CDR2 SQIVND (reference sequence). The CDR3 sequence is CASSMGGGRYYEQYF. CDR3 nucleotide sequence: TGTGCCAGTAGTATGGGGGGCGGCCGATACTACGAGCAGTACTTC. The entire variable domain, with the rest obtained from reference TRBV19 and TRBJ2-7, is as follows: DGGITQSPKYLFRKEGQNVTLSCEQNLNHDAMYWYRQDPGQGLRLIYYSQIVNDFQKGDIAEGYSVSREKKESFPLTVTSAQKNPTAFYLCASSMGGGRYYEQYFGPGTRLTVT.

In its sample, this clonotype was seen many times. The chain carries TRBV6-2 or TRBV6-3 and TRBJ2-7; no reliable D call. Germline V CDR1 and CDR2: MNHEY, SVGEGT. V lost 6 bases and J lost 6, with 9 bases in between. This CDR3 has 11 amino acids. CDR3 in DNA: TGTGCCAGCAGCCAAATGTCCGAGCAGTACTTC. It is translated as CASSQMSEQYF.

This clonotype was recorded at least ten times. The J gene is TRBJ2-5, the V gene TRBV28; 12 positions match TRBD1. V shed 5 bases, J shed 3 bases, and the junction held 10 bases outside the gene matches. The V gene's germline CDR1 is MDHEN and CDR2 SYDVKM. The CDR3 has 17 residues. For the CDR3, the DNA is TGTGCCAGCAGTCCAACCCTCGGGACAGGGGGCGAAGAGACCCAGTACTTC. It yields the protein CASSPTLGTGGEETQYF.

The chain uses TRBV6-5 and TRBJ1-5; no definite D call. Looked up from germline, CDR1 is MNHEY and CDR2 is SVGAGI. Trimming took off 2 bases at V and 4 bases at J, with 18 bases between the two ends. The CDR3 spans 17 residues. The CDR3 sequence is CASSYTMPSVTNQPQHF. DNA for the CDR3: TGTGCCAGCAGTTACACCATGCCCTCGGTGACAAATCAGCCCCAGCATTTT.

Ten or more counts support this clonotype. This chain joins TRBV6-5 and TRBJ1-1, with unresolved D. Deletions cut 2 bases from V and 8 bases from J, with 15 bases between. Germline V lookup: CDR1 MNHEY, CDR2 SVGAGI. This CDR3 comprises 14 residues. CDR3 in DNA: TGTGCCAGCAGTTACCTTGGGAAGGAGGGAGAAGCTTTCTTT. It codes for CASSYLGKEGEAFF.

The sample holds many counts of this clonotype. The chain employs TRBV2 and TRBJ1-1; no clear D gene. The ends were cut back, 2 bases at V and 5 bases at J, with 9 bases in the middle. The CDR3 runs 13 residues. From germline, CDR1 is SNHLY and CDR2 FYNNEI. CDR3 amino acids: CASSERAGTEAFF. Written as DNA, the CDR3 is TGTGCCAGCAGTGAAAGAGCGGGAACTGAAGCTTTCTTT.

The CDR3 sequence is CSARSLLPYREPTGNQPQHF. The CDR3 DNA sequence: TGCAGTGCTAGATCCCTTCTGCCCTACAGGGAGCCCACGGGGAATCAGCCCCAGCATTTT. The chain combines TRBV20-1 with TRBJ1-5; D is possibly TRBD1 (6 bases). From germline, CDR1 is DFQATT and CDR2 SNEGSKA (reference sequence). Trimming pared 2 bases from V and 4 bases from J, leaving 30 bases between. The CDR3 consists of 20 residues.

This rearrangement joins TRBV27 to TRBJ1-1, with a tentative D call TRBD1 (5 bases). V was cut by 6 bases and J by 6 bases, with 14 bases left in between. The germline V gene encodes CDR1 MNHEY and CDR2 SMNVEV (reference sequence). CDR3 size: 13 residues. Written as DNA, the CDR3 is TGTGCCAGCAGCCAAGATGTGGGGGCTGAAGCTTTCTTT. This gives the protein CASSQDVGAEAFF.

This clonotype occurred many times. This rearrangement joins TRBV6-1 to TRBJ2-4; maybe TRBD2 (5 bases). Germline lookup yields CDR1 MNHNS and CDR2 SASEGT. The CDR3 sequence is 16 residues long. The germline V and J ends were trimmed by 7 bases and 0 bases, with 16 bases remaining between them. The CDR3 bases are TGTGCCAGCATCGGAGGAAAGGCCGCAGCCAAAAACATTCAGTACTTC. This codes for CASIGGKAAAKNIQYF.

This clonotype was found many times. This sequence joins TRBV12-3 or TRBV12-4 and TRBJ1-5; D uncertain. The CDR3 spans 15 residues. Trimming removed 10 bases from V and 0 bases from J, with 16 bases in between. The CDR3 sequence is CATSPGGYSNQPQHF. DNA for the CDR3: TGTGCCACCTCCCCCGGCGGGTATAGCAATCAGCCCCAGCATTTT.

A few counts support this clonotype. V and J are TRBV7-2 and TRBJ1-3; no definite D call. Germline-derived CDR1 and CDR2 are SGHTA and FQGNSA. Trimming cost V 8 bases and J 1 base, with 15 bases left between them. CDR3 size: 15 residues. Here the CDR3 reads CASPRGPRSGNTIYF. CDR3 nucleotide sequence: TGTGCCAGCCCCCGAGGGCCTCGTTCTGGAAACACCATATATTTT.

This clonotype was detected many times. The gene calls are TRBV28 and TRBJ2-6; the D gene is possibly TRBD2 (5 bases). This CDR3 contains 15 residues. The V gene lost 1 base and the J gene lost 4 bases, with 8 bases spanning the gap. Germline values: CDR1 MDHEN, CDR2 SYDVKM. CDR3 nucleotides: TGTGCCAGCAGTTTATTCGGGGTCGGGGCCAACGTCCTGACTTTC. It codes for CASSLFGVGANVLTF. The full variable domain, completed using reference TRBV28 and TRBJ2-6, is DVKVTQSSRYLVKRTGEKVFLECVQDMDHENMFWYRQDPGLGLRLIYFSYDVKMKEKGDIPEGYSVSREKKERFSLILESASTNQTSMYLCASSLFGVGANVLTFGAGSRLTVL.

This clonotype was counted many times. This may be a read error, as it is one base from a much larger clone. V usage is TRBV7-2 and J usage is TRBJ2-4; D may match TRBD1 or TRBD2 (5 bases each). CDR3 length equals 14 residues. Germline V gene data show CDR1 as SGHTA and CDR2 as FQGNSA. The CDR3 sequence is CASSLGGAKNIQCF. Written as DNA, the CDR3 is TGTGCCAGCAGCTTAGGAGGGGCGAAAAACATTCAGTGCTTC.

This clonotype was seen many times. The chain joins TRBV7-9 to TRBJ1-3; D gene ambiguous. Trimming removed 1 base at V and 7 bases at J, with 8 bases between. This CDR3 is 13 amino acids long. Per germline, CDR1 SEHNR and CDR2 FQNEAQ (reference sequence). Here the CDR3 DNA reads TGTGCCAGCAGCTTAGAGGGTGGTAACACCATATATTTT. This gives the protein CASSLEGGNTIYF.

This clonotype was observed many times. This chain joins TRBV5-5 and TRBJ1-1; 7 nucleotides line up with TRBD1. The junction had 6 bases not matched to a gene; V was cut back by 2 bases and J by 5 bases. Germline CDR1 and CDR2: SGHKS and YYEKEE (reference sequence). The CDR3 length is 14 residues. CDR3 sequence: CASSLDPQGTEAFF. For the CDR3, the DNA is TGTGCCAGCAGCTTAGACCCACAGGGGACTGAAGCTTTCTTT. The full variable domain, completed using reference TRBV5-5 and TRBJ1-1, is DAGVTQSPTHLIKTRGQQVTLRCSPISGHKSVSWYQQVLGQGPQFIFQYYEKEERGRGNFPDRFSARQFPNYSSELNVNALLLGDSALYLCASSLDPQGTEAFFGQGTRLTVV.

This chain connects TRBV11-2 to TRBJ1-3; D gene unclear. V gave up 0 bases and J gave up 0 bases, with 6 bases separating them. This CDR3 spans 15 amino acids. Germline CDR1 and CDR2: SGHAT and FQNNGV. Here the CDR3 DNA reads TGTGCCAGCAGCTTAGATATGGTCTCTGGAAACACCATATATTTT. The encoded protein is CASSLDMVSGNTIYF.

This rearrangement joins TRBV9 to TRBJ2-7; possibly TRBD1 or TRBD2 for D (5 bases each). Germline lookup yields CDR1 SGDLS and CDR2 YYNGEE. This CDR3 contains 14 residues. The V and J ends lost 0 bases and 0 bases respectively, with 7 bases between them. This CDR3 is CASSVGGVSYEQYF. CDR3 nucleotides: TGTGCCAGCAGCGTAGGAGGGGTCTCCTACGAGCAGTACTTC.

With respect to this clonotype: The junction does not match germline at one end; this may be a read error. The gene calls are TRBV11-2 and TRBJ2-5; 7 bases fit TRBD2. This CDR3 spans 14 amino acids. CDR1 and CDR2 from the germline V gene are SGHAT and FQNNGV. The CDR3 loop is CASSLEVLRGTHCF. Here the CDR3 DNA reads TGTGCCAGCAGCTTAGAGGTGTTGCGGGGGACCCACTGCTTC.

This clonotype was observed at least ten times. V gene TRBV6-2 or TRBV6-3 combines with J gene TRBJ2-7; no clear D. The CDR3 is made up of 11 amino acids. Germline CDR1 reads MNHEY; CDR2 reads SVGEGT. The CDR3 nucleotides read TGTGCTCACGGATACGCCTACGAGCAGTACTTC. It translates to CAHGYAYEQYF.

This clonotype was counted many times. The J gene is TRBJ1-6, the V gene TRBV19; possibly TRBD1 for D (6 bases). This CDR3 spans 14 amino acids. Germline loops: CDR1 LNHDA, CDR2 SQIVND (reference sequence). V dropped 6 bases and J dropped 4 bases, with 10 bases sitting between them. CDR3 DNA: TGTGCCAGTAGATCTCAGGGGTATAATTCACCCCTCCACTTT. The encoded protein is CASRSQGYNSPLHF.